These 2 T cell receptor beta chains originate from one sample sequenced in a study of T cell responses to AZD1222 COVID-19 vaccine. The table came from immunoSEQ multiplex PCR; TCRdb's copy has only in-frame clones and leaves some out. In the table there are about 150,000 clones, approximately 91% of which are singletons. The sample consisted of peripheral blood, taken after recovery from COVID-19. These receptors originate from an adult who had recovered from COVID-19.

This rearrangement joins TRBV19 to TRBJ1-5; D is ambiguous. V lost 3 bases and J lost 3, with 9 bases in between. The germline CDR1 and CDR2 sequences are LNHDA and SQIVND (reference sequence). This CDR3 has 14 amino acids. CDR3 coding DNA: TGTGCCAGTAGTATGGGCGGAGCCAATCAGCCCCAGCATTTT. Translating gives CASSMGGANQPQHF.

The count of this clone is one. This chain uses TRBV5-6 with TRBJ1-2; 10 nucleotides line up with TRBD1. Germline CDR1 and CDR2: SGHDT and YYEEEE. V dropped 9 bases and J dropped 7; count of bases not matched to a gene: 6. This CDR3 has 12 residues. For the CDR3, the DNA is TGTGCCATAATTGGGACAGGGGTTGGCTACACCTTC. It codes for CAIIGTGVGYTF.